A single sample is the source of the 14 T cell receptor beta chains below, sequenced in a study of identical twins. TCRdb passed the 5' RACE reads through MiXCR, listing each CDR3 protein once. The table includes hundreds of thousands of distinct CDR3 sequences, 18% detected once. This sample was also put to use in a study of T cells expressing NK-cell markers.

Sequencing input: PBMCs. Receptors were obtained from a woman between 18 and 30 years old in good health.

The rearrangement links TRBV20-1 to TRBJ2-7; D remains unclear. V was shortened by 0 bases and J by 0 bases, with 9 bases between the two germline ends. The CDR3 consists of 14 residues. The germline V gene encodes CDR1 DFQATT and CDR2 SNEGSKA (reference sequence). The CDR3 sequence: CSARDTAFSYEQYF. Written as DNA, the CDR3 is TGCAGTGCTAGAGATACGGCTTTCTCCTACGAGCAGTACTTC.

This clonotype was seen at least ten times. The chain has TRBV12-3 or TRBV12-4 and TRBJ2-1, with 12 bases lining up with TRBD2. This CDR3 contains 15 residues. The junction had 11 bases not matched to a gene; V was cut back by 10 bases and J by 7 bases. CDR3 sequence: CATRLAGGPRNEQFF. The CDR3 nucleotides are TGTGCCACCCGCCTAGCGGGAGGGCCGCGGAATGAGCAGTTCTTC.

This chain uses TRBV9 with TRBJ2-7; 9 nucleotides agree with TRBD1. Germline lookup yields CDR1 SGDLS and CDR2 YYNGEE. This CDR3 has 13 amino acids. V lost 0 bases and J lost 6; bases outside the gene matches: 1. CDR3 nucleotide sequence: TGTGCCAGCAGCGTAGGGACAGGGGCCGAGCAGTACTTC. Translating it yields CASSVGTGAEQYF.

This clonotype was counted a single time. The chain links TRBV4-3 to TRBJ2-4; D unclear. CDR1 is LGHNA and CDR2 is YSLEER in the germline V gene. The V end lost 0 bases, the J end lost 6 bases, and 15 bases lay between the germline ends. CDR3 length: 16 residues. The DNA for the CDR3 is TGCGCCAGCAGCCAAGATCCGGGTAGTACGGGAAACATTCAGTACTTC. Protein sequence: CASSQDPGSTGNIQYF.

The chain couples TRBV3-1 to TRBJ1-1; D is undetermined. V lost 1 base and J 4 bases, leaving 7 bases between the germline ends. CDR1 is LGHDT, CDR2 YNNKEL, per germline (reference sequence). This CDR3 is built from 13 residues. The CDR3 sequence: CASSQVMSTEAFF. The CDR3 DNA reads TGTGCCAGCAGCCAAGTGATGAGCACTGAAGCTTTCTTT.

This clonotype came up a few times. This chain's CDR3 is CAISESRDSANTEAFF. In nucleotides, the CDR3 is TGTGCCATCAGTGAGTCCCGGGATTCAGCGAACACTGAAGCTTTCTTT. V is TRBV10-3 and J is TRBJ1-1; D is unclear. V dropped 0 bases and J dropped 1 base, with 12 bases sitting between them. The CDR3 has 16 amino acids. Germline loops: CDR1 ENHRY, CDR2 SYGVKD.

The chain is built from TRBV10-3 and TRBJ2-3; TRBD1 might be the D (5 bases). V lost 6 bases and J lost 4, with 8 bases in between. The V gene's germline CDR1 is ENHRY and CDR2 SYGVKD. CDR3 length: 12 residues. The CDR3 protein is CAIRETADTQYF. CDR3 in DNA: TGTGCCATCAGAGAGACAGCAGATACGCAGTATTTT.

This clonotype came up a few times. The V gene is TRBV6-6, the J gene TRBJ2-2, with D hard to call. There are 11 residues in the CDR3. Trimming took off 5 bases at V and 6 bases at J, with 4 bases between the two ends. Germline loops: CDR1 MNHNY, CDR2 SVGAGI (reference sequence). As DNA, the CDR3 is TGTGCCAGCAGTACTTCCGGGGAGCTGTTTTTT. Amino acid sequence: CASSTSGELFF.

This clonotype was found a few times. The CDR3 bases are TGTGCCATCAGTTCCCAGGGAAGAAATTCACCCCTCCACTTT. It codes for CAISSQGRNSPLHF. The chain employs TRBV10-3 and TRBJ1-6, with a weak D call TRBD1 (5 bases). Per germline, CDR1 ENHRY and CDR2 SYGVKD. The CDR3 loop spans 14 amino acids. Trimming stripped 5 bases from V and 7 bases from J, with 12 bases between.

In DNA form, the CDR3 reads TGCAGTGCTAGAGATATGGGACAGAGCAATCAGCCCCAGCATTTT. The encoded protein is CSARDMGQSNQPQHF. This sequence joins TRBV20-1 and TRBJ1-5, with 7 bases that match TRBD1. The V and J ends lost 0 bases and 1 base, in that order; junction bases with no gene match: 3. The CDR3 totals 15 residues. Germline V gene data show CDR1 as DFQATT and CDR2 as SNEGSKA (reference sequence).

The chain combines TRBV12-3 or TRBV12-4 with TRBJ2-3, with a weak D call TRBD1 (5 bases). Between the trimmed V and J ends, which lost 2 bases and 5 bases, there was a span of 11 bases. This CDR3 is built from 14 residues. The CDR3 coding sequence is TGTGCCAGCAGTTTACCACAGGTTCGAGATACGCAGTATTTT. Translating it yields CASSLPQVRDTQYF.

This clonotype showed up just a few times. One end of the junction varies from germline; a read error may be responsible. DNA for the CDR3: TGCAGTGTCGCCAGCCCGGGGCCCGCGGGATTT. Amino acid sequence: CSVASPGPAGF. The rearrangement links TRBV20-1 to TRBJ1-1, with TRBD1 as a possible D gene (5 bases). Germline V lookup: CDR1 DFQATT, CDR2 SNEGSKA (reference sequence). The CDR3 extends over 11 amino acids.

This clonotype has more than one count but fewer than ten. The chain carries TRBV5-6 and TRBJ2-7; TRBD1 matches 8 bases. Looked up from germline, CDR1 is SGHDT and CDR2 is YYEEEE. The CDR3 loop spans 15 amino acids. The J segment lost 0 bases and the V segment lost 4 bases, leaving 6 bases of the junction unmatched. The DNA of the CDR3 is TGTGCCAGCAGCCGGGGACAGGCTAGCTCCTACGAGCAGTACTTC. It is translated as CASSRGQASSYEQYF.

This clonotype has a handful of counts. The chain uses TRBV6-5 and TRBJ2-5; no clear D gene. V lost 4 bases, J lost 2 bases, and 14 bases lay in between. CDR1 is MNHEY and CDR2 is SVGAGI in the germline V gene. This CDR3 is 15 amino acids long. The CDR3 sequence is CASSSRITQQETQYF. The CDR3 coding sequence is TGTGCCAGCAGTTCGAGGATTACTCAGCAAGAGACCCAGTACTTC.